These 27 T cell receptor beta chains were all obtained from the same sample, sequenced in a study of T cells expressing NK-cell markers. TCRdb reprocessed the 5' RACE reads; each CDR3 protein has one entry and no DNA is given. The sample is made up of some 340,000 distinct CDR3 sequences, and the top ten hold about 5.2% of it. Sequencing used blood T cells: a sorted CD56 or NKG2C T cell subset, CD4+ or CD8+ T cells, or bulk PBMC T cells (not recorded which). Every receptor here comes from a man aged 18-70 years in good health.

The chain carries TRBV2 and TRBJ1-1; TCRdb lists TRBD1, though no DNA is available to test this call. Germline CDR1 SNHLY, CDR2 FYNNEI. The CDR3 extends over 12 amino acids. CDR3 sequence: CASSRTGTEAFF.

CDR3 protein: CASSLPSGNTQYF. The chain is built from TRBV6-6 and TRBJ2-3; the D call from TCRdb, TRBD1, cannot be confirmed without DNA. Germline V gene sequence: CDR1 MNHNY, CDR2 SVGAGI (reference sequence). The CDR3 contains 13 residues.

The CDR3 loop is CSARRSGFNYGYTF. The chain links TRBV20-1 to TRBJ1-2; checking the TCRdb D call of TRBD1 is not possible without DNA. Germline V lookup: CDR1 DFQATT, CDR2 SNEGSKA (reference sequence). This CDR3 contains 14 residues.

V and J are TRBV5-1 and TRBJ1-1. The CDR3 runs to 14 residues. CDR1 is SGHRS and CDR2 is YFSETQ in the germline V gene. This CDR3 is CASSLRATSTEAFF.

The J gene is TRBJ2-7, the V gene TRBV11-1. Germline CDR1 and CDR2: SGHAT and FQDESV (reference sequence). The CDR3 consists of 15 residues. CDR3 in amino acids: CASSLAGQGPYEQYF. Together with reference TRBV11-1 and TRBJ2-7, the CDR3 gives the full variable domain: EAEVAQSPRYKITEKSQAVAFWCDPISGHATLYWYRQILGQGPELLVQFQDESVVDDSQLPKDRFSAERLKGVDSTLKIQPAELGDSAMYLCASSLAGQGPYEQYFGPGTRLTVT.

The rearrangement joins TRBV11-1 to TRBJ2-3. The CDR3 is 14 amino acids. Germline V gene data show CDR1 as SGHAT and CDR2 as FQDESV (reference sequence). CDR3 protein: CASSSEAGTDTQYF.

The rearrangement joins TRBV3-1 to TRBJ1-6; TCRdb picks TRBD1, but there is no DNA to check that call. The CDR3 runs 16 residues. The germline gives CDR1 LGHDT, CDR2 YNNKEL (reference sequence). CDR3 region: CASSQGGGRVASPLHF.

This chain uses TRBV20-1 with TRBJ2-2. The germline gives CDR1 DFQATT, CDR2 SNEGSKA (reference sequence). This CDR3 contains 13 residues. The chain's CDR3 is CSVWAVNTGELFF.

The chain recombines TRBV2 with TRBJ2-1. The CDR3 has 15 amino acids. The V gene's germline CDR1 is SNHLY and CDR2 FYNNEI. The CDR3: CASSEDWAPTYEQFF.

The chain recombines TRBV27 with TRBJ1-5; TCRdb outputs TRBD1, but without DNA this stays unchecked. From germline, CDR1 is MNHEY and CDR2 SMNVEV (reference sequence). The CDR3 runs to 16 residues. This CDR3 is CASSRGTVYSNQPQHF.

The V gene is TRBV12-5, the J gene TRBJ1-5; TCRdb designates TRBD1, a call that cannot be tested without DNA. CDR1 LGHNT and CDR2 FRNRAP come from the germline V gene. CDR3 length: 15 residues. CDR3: CASGPAGGGDQPQHF.

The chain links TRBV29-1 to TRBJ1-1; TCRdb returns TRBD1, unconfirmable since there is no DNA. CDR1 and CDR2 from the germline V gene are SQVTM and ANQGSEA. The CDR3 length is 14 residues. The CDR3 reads CSVVNAGTSRKAFF.

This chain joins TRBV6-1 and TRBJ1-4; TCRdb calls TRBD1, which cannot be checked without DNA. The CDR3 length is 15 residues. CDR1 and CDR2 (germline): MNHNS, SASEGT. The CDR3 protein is CASRAGSATNEKLFF.

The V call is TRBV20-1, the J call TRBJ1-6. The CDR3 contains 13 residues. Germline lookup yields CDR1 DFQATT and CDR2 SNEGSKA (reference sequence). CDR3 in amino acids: CSVTGPRGSPLHF.

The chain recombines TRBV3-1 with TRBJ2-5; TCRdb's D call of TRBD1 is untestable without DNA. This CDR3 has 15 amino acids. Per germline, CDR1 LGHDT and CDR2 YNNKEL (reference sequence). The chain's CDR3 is CASSPRTGDSETQYF.

CDR3 amino acids: CASNILSSDREIIYEQYF. The J gene is TRBJ2-7, the V gene TRBV12-3 or TRBV12-4; TCRdb outputs TRBD1, but without DNA this stays unchecked. The CDR3 spans 18 residues.

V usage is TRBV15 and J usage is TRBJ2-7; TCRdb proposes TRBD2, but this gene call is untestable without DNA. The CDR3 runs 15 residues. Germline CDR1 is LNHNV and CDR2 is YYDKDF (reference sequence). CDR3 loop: CATSLVSPEAYEQYF.

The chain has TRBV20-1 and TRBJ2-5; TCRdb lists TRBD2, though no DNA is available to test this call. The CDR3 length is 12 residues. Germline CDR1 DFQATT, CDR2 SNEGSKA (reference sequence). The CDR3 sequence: CSAAGGPETQYF.

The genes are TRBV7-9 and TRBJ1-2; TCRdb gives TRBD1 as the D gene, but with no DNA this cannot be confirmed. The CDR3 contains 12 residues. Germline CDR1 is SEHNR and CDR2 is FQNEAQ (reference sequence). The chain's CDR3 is CASSRDNYGYTF.

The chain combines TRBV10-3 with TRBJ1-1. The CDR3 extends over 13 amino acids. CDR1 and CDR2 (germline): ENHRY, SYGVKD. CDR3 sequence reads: CAISDRTDTEAFF.

This CDR3 is CASSLTGAGELFF. The chain couples TRBV6-2 or TRBV6-3 to TRBJ2-2; TCRdb gives TRBD1 as the D gene, but with no DNA this cannot be confirmed. Looked up from germline, CDR1 is MNHEY and CDR2 is SVGEGT. The CDR3 spans 13 residues.

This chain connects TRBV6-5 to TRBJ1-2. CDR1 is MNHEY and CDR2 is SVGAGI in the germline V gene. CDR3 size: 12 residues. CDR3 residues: CATRKGSWGYTF.

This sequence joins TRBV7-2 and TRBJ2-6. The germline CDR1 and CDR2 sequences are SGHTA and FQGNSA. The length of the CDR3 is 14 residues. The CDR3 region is CASSRTPGANVLTF.

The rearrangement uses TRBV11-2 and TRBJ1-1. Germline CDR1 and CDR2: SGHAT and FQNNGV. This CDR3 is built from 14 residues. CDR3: CASSPLGGVMEAFF.

CDR3 region: CASSPLTGELFF. This chain joins TRBV5-1 and TRBJ2-2; TCRdb indicates TRBD2, and absent DNA this call remains unverified. Germline values: CDR1 SGHRS, CDR2 YFSETQ. The CDR3 length is 12 residues.

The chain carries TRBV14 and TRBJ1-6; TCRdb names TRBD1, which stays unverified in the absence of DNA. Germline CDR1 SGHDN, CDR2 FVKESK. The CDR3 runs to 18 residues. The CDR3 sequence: CASSQEGLRQRYNSPLHF.

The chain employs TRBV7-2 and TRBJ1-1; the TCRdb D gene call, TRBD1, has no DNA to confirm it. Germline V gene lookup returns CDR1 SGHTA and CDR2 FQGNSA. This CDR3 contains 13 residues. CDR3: CASSLRDRDEAFF.